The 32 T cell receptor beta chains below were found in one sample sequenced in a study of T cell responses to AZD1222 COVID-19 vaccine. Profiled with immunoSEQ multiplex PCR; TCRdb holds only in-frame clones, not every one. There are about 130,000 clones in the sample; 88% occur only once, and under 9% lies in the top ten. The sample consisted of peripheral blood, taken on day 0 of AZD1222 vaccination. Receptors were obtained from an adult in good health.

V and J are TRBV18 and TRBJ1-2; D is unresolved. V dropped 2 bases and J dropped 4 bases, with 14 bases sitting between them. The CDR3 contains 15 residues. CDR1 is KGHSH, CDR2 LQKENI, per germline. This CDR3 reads CASSPEGVGVYGYTF. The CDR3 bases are TGTGCCAGCTCACCAGAGGGCGTCGGGGTCTATGGCTACACCTTC. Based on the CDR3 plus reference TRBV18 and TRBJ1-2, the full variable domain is NAGVMQNPRHLVRRRGQEARLRCSPMKGHSHVYWYRQLPEEGLKFMVYLQKENIIDESGMPKERFSAEFPKEGPSILRIQQVVRGDSAAYFCASSPEGVGVYGYTFGSGTRLTVV.

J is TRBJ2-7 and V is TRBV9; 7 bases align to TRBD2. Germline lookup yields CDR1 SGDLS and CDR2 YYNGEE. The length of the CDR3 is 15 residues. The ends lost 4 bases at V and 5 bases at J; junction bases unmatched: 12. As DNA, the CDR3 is TGTGCCAGCAGCAAAAGGGAGGGCTGGGGGGACGAGCAGTACTTC. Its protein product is CASSKREGWGDEQYF.

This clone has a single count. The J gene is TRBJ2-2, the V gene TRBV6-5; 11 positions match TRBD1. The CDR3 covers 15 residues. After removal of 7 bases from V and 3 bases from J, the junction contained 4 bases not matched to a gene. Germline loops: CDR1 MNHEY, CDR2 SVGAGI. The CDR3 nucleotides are TGTGCCAGCACCGGGACAGGGGGTCACACCGGGGAGCTGTTTTTT. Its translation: CASTGTGGHTGELFF.

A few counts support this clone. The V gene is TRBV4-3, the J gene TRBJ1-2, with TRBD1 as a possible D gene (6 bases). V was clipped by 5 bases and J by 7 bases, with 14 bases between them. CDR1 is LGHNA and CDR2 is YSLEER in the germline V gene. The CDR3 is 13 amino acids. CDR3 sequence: CASSSSGAGGYTF. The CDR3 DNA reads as TGCGCCAGCAGCTCCTCGGGGGCCGGTGGCTACACCTTC.

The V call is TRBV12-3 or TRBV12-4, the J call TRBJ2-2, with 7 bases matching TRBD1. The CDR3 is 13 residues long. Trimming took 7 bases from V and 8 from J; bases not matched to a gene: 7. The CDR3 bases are TGTGCCAGCACTCAACAGGGGTCGGGGGAGCTGTTTTTT. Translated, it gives CASTQQGSGELFF.

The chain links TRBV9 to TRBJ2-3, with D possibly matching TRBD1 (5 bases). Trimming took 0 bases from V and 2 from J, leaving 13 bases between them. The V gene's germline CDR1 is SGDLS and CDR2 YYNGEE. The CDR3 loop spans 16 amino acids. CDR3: CASSVETDPYTDTQYF. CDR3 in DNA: TGTGCCAGCAGCGTAGAGACAGACCCTTACACAGATACGCAGTATTTT.

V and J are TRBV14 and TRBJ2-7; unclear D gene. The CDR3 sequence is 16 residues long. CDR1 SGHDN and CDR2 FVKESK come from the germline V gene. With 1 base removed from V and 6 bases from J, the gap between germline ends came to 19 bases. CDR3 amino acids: CASSQGLGVAKGEQYF. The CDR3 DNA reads TGTGCCAGCAGCCAAGGTTTAGGCGTAGCAAAGGGCGAGCAGTACTTC.

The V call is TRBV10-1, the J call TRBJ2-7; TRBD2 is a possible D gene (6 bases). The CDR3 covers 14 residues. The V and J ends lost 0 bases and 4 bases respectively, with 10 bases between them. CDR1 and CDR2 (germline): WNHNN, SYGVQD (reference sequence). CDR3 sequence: CASSESGLLYEQYF. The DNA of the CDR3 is TGCGCCAGCAGTGAGTCGGGACTTTTGTACGAGCAGTACTTC.

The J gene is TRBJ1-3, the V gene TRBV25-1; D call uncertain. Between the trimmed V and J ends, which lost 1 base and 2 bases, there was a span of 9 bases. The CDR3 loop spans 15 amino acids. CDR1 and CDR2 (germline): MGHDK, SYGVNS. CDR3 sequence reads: CASSELGVTGNTIYF. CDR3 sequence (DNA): TGTGCCAGCAGTGAATTGGGCGTAACTGGAAACACCATATATTTT.

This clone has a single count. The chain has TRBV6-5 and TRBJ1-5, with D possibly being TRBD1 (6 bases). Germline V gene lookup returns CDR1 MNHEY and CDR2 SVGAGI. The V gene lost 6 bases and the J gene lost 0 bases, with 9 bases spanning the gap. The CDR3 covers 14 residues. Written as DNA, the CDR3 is TGTGCCAGCAGGGGGGGCATTAGCAATCAGCCCCAGCATTTT. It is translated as CASRGGISNQPQHF.

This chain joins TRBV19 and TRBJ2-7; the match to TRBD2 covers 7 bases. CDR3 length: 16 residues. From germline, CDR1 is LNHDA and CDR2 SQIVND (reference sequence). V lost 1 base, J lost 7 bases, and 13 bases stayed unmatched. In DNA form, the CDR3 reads TGTGCCAGTAGTATAGTCCCTAGCGGCTGGCCCTGGGAGCAGTACTTC. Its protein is CASSIVPSGWPWEQYF.

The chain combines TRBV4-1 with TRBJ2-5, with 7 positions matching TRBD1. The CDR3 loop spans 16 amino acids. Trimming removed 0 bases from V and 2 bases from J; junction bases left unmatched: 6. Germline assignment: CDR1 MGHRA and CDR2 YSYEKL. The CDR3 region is CASSQDRGQPQETQYF. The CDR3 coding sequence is TGCGCCAGCAGCCAAGATAGGGGACAGCCGCAAGAGACCCAGTACTTC.

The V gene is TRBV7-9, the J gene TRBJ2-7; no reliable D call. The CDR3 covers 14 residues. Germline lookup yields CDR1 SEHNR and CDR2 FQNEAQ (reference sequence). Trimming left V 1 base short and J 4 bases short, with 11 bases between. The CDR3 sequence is CASSLGDTLYEQYF. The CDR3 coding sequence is TGTGCCAGCAGCTTAGGAGACACGCTTTACGAGCAGTACTTC.

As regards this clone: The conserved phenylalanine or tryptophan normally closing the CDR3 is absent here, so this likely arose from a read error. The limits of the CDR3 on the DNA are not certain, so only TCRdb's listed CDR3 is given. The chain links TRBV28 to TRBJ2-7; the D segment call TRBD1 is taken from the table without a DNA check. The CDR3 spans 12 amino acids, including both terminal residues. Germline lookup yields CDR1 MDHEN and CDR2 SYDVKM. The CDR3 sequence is CASSNSQQGPQP.

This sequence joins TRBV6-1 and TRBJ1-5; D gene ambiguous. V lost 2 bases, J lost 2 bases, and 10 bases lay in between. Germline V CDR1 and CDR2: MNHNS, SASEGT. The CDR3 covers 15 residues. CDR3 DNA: TGTGCCAGCAGTGAATACGAGGAAGGCAATCAGCCCCAGCATTTT. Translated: CASSEYEEGNQPQHF.

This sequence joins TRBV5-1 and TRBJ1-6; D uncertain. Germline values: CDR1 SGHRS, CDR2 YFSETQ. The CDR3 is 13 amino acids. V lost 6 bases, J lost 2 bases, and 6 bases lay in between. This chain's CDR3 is CASKLTYNSPLHF. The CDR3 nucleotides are TGCGCCAGCAAATTGACCTATAATTCACCCCTCCACTTT.

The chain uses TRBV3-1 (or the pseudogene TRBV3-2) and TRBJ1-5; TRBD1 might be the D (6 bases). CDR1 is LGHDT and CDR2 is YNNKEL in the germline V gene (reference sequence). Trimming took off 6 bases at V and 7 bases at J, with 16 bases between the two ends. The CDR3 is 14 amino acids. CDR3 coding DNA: TGTGCCAGCAGTCATGGTGGGGGCGGGCAGCCCCAGCATTTT. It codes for CASSHGGGGQPQHF.

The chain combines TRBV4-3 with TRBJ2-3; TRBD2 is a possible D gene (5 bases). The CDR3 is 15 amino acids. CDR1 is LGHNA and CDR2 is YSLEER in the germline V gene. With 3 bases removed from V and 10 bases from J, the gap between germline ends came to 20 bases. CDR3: CASSQTGLSFGAQYF. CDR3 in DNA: TGCGCCAGCAGCCAGACTGGCCTTTCATTCGGGGCGCAGTATTTT.

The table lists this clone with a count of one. CDR3 loop: CASSAQQGRNTIYF. In DNA, the CDR3 is TGTGCCAGCAGCGCGCAGCAGGGTCGAAACACCATATATTTT. The chain is built from TRBV5-6 and TRBJ1-3, with D perhaps TRBD1 (5 bases). Between the trimmed V and J ends, which lost 4 bases and 5 bases, there was a span of 13 bases. Per the germline V gene, CDR1 is SGHDT and CDR2 is YYEEEE. The CDR3 has 14 residues. The variable domain in full, with the rest retrieved from reference TRBV5-6 and TRBJ1-3, is DAGVTQSPTHLIKTRGQQVTLRCSPKSGHDTVSWYQQALGQGPQFIFQYYEEEERQRGNFPDRFSGHQFPNYSSELNVNALLLGDSALYLCASSAQQGRNTIYFGEGSWLTVV.

This chain's CDR3 is CASSLGGHSNQPQHF. CDR3 bases: TGTGCCAGCAGTTTGGGGGGTCATAGCAATCAGCCCCAGCATTTT. The V gene is TRBV28, the J gene TRBJ1-5; D might be TRBD1 (5 bases). Germline V CDR1 and CDR2: MDHEN, SYDVKM. CDR3 size: 15 residues. V gave up 3 bases and J gave up 0 bases, with 9 bases separating them.

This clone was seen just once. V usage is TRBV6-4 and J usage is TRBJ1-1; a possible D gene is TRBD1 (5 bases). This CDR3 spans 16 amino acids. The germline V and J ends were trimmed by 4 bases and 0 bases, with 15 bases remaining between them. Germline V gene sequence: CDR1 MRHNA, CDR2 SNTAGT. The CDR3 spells CASSATWGKMNTEAFF. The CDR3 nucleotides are TGTGCCAGCAGTGCCACGTGGGGGAAAATGAACACTGAAGCTTTCTTT.

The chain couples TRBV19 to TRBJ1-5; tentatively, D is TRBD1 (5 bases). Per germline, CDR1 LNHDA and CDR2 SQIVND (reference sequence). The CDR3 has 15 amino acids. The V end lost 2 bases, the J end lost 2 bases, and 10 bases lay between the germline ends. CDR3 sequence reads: CASSIRGTGNQPQHF. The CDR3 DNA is TGTGCCAGTAGTATACGAGGGACGGGCAATCAGCCCCAGCATTTT.

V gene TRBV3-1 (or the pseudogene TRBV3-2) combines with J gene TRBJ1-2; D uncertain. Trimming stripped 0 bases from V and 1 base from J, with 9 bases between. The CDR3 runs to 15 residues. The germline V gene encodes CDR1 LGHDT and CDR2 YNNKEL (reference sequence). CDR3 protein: CASSQDCPHNYGYTF. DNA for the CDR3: TGTGCCAGCAGCCAAGATTGCCCCCATAACTATGGCTACACCTTC.

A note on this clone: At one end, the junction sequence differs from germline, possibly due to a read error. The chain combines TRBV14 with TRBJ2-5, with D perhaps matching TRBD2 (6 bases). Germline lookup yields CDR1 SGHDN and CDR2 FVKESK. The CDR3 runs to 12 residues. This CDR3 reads CASSPDGRGTDF. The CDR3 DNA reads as TGTGCCAGCAGCCCAGACGGGCGGGGTACTGACTTC.

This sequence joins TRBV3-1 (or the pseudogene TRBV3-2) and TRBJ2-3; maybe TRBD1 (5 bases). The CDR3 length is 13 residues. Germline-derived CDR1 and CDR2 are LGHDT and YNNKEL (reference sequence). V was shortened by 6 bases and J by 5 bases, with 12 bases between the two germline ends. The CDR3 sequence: CASRPQGRDTQYF. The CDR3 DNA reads TGTGCCAGCAGACCCCAGGGAAGAGATACGCAGTATTTT.

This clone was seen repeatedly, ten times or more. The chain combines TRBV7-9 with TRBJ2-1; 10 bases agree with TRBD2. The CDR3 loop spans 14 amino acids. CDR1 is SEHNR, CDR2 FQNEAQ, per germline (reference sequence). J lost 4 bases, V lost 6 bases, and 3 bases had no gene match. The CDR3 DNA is TGTGCCAGCAGGAGACTAGCGGGTTACAATGAGCAGTTCTTC. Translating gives CASRRLAGYNEQFF.

The CDR3 DNA reads TGTGCCAGCAGCTTAGCGGGAGCGGGGGAGACCCAGTACTTC. As protein: CASSLAGAGETQYF. V is TRBV5-4 and J is TRBJ2-5; 8 bases are a match to TRBD2. Germline V gene data show CDR1 as SGHNT and CDR2 as YYREEE (reference sequence). CDR3 length: 14 residues. The V segment lost 2 bases and the J segment 5 bases; nucleotides outside the gene matches: 5.

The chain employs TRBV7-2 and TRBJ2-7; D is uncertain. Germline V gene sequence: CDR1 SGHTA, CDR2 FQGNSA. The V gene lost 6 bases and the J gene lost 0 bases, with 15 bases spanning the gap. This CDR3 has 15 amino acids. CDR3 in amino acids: CASRTLGHSSYEQYF. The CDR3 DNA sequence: TGTGCCAGCAGAACGTTAGGCCATAGCTCCTACGAGCAGTACTTC.

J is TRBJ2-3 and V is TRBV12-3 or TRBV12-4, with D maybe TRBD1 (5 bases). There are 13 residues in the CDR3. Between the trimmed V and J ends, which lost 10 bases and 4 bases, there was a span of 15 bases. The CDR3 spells CATTRRGPDTQYF. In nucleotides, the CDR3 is TGTGCCACCACCAGAAGGGGTCCAGATACGCAGTATTTT.

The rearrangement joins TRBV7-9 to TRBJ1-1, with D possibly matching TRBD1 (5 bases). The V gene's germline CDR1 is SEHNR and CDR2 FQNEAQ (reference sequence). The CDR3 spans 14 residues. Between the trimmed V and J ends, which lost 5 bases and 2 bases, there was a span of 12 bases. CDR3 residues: CASSAAGTNTEAFF. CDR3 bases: TGTGCCAGCAGCGCCGCGGGGACTAACACTGAAGCTTTCTTT. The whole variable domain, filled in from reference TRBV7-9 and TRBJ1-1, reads DTGVSQNPRHKITKRGQNVTFRCDPISEHNRLYWYRQTLGQGPEFLTYFQNEAQLEKSRLLSDRFSAERPKGSFSTLEIQRTEQGDSAMYLCASSAAGTNTEAFFGQGTRLTVV.

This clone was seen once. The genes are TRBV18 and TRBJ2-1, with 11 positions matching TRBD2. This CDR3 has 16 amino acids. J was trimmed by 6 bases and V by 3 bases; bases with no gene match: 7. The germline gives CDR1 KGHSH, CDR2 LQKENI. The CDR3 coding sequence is TGTGCCAGCTCACCGGATCCGGGACTAGCGGCCAATGAGCAGTTCTTC. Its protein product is CASSPDPGLAANEQFF.

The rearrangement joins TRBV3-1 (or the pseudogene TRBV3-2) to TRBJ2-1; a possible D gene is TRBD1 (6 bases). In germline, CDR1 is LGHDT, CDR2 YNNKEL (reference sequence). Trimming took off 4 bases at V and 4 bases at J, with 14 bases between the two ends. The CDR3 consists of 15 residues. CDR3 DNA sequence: TGTGCCAGCAGCCCGATGACAGGCAGGTACAATGAGCAGTTCTTC. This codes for CASSPMTGRYNEQFF.